Each of the 24 T cell receptor beta chains below was sequenced from the same sample in a study of a mutant IDH1 vaccine in newly diagnosed glioma. Time point reported: week 11, during vaccination. The content of each vaccine dose was 300 ug of mutant IDH1 20-mer peptide, and topical imiquimod accompanied it. Clones were sequenced by immunoSEQ multiplex PCR, and TCRdb holds only the in-frame ones, with some missing. The data contain tens of thousands of clones, roughly 89% of them singletons. Their antigens are not known. This sample comprised PBMCs, obtained from a glioma patient whose treatment included an IDH1 peptide vaccine. Receptors were obtained from a man aged 18 to 30 with glioma.

The rearrangement joins TRBV2 to TRBJ1-5, with a weak D call TRBD1 (6 bases). Germline values: CDR1 SNHLY, CDR2 FYNNEI. The CDR3 consists of 13 residues. The V end lost 5 bases, the J end lost 7 bases, and 12 bases lay between the germline ends. Here the CDR3 reads CASSKGQRQPQHF. CDR3 nucleotides: TGTGCCAGCAGTAAAGGACAGCGGCAGCCCCAGCATTTT.

This clone was observed a handful of times. This chain connects TRBV6-4 to TRBJ1-2; a weak D match, TRBD1 (6 bases). Germline CDR1 reads MRHNA; CDR2 reads SNTAGT. The CDR3 is 14 residues long. Trimming removed 6 bases from V and 4 bases from J, with 15 bases in between. CDR3 sequence reads: CASSAGTPPYGYTF. The CDR3 region has the DNA TGTGCCAGCAGCGCGGGGACACCTCCCTATGGCTACACCTTC.

This clone was observed a handful of times. The chain couples TRBV28 to TRBJ1-5, with 8 bases that match TRBD1. With 6 bases clipped from V and 2 bases from J, the junction kept 6 bases outside the gene matches. The germline V gene encodes CDR1 MDHEN and CDR2 SYDVKM. The CDR3 runs to 15 residues. The CDR3 DNA reads TGTGCCAGCAGAACTCCACAGGGGGGCAATCAGCCCCAGCATTTT. Translated, it gives CASRTPQGGNQPQHF.

The chain carries TRBV7-2 and TRBJ2-7, with D hard to call. The ends were cut back, 4 bases at V and 2 bases at J, with 12 bases in the middle. There are 14 residues in the CDR3. Germline assignment: CDR1 SGHTA and CDR2 FQGNSA. CDR3 coding DNA: TGTGCCAGCAGCTCCGGCGGCAGAACCTACGAGCAGTACTTC. Amino acid sequence: CASSSGGRTYEQYF.

The V gene is TRBV29-1, the J gene TRBJ1-2; the D is unclear. This CDR3 region has 14 residues. V lost 2 bases and J 2 bases, leaving 12 bases between the germline ends. Germline V gene lookup returns CDR1 SQVTM and CDR2 ANQGSEA. The CDR3 here is CSVEPPGSNYGYTF. In nucleotides, the CDR3 is TGCAGCGTTGAACCCCCCGGATCCAACTATGGCTACACCTTC.

This sequence joins TRBV2 and TRBJ1-6; TRBD1 matches at 7 bases. The CDR3 is made up of 16 amino acids. CDR1 SNHLY and CDR2 FYNNEI come from the germline V gene. V was pared by 6 bases and J by 4 bases, with 9 bases of the junction left unmatched. DNA for the CDR3: TGTGCCAGCAGCGATTTTCGGGACAGATATAATTCACCCCTCCACTTT. This gives the protein CASSDFRDRYNSPLHF.

This rearrangement joins TRBV10-3 to TRBJ2-3, with D maybe TRBD2 (6 bases). The CDR3 has 17 amino acids. Germline V gene data show CDR1 as ENHRY and CDR2 as SYGVKD. Trimming took off 2 bases at V and 4 bases at J, with 19 bases between the two ends. In DNA, the CDR3 is TGTGCCATCAGTGAGCCCCTCCAGTTAGCGGCCTCAGATACGCAGTATTTT. Translated, it gives CAISEPLQLAASDTQYF.

V and J are TRBV7-9 and TRBJ1-4, with 7 bases aligning to TRBD1. The V segment lost 5 bases and the J segment 8 bases; nucleotides outside the gene matches: 8. CDR1 and CDR2 (germline): SEHNR, FQNEAQ (reference sequence). The CDR3 spans 14 residues. The CDR3 DNA reads as TGTGCCAGCAGCCGGGAGGGGGCGAACGAAAAACTGTTTTTT. Its protein is CASSREGANEKLFF.

CDR3 bases: TGCGCCAGCAGCCCCCGTAAAGGCTGGCACGAGCAGTACTTC. Translation: CASSPRKGWHEQYF. This chain links TRBV4-1 with TRBJ2-7; D is ambiguous. The V end was cut by 4 bases, the J end by 5 bases, with 15 bases between. This CDR3 spans 14 amino acids. Germline CDR1 MGHRA, CDR2 YSYEKL.

The chain is built from TRBV27 and TRBJ1-1, with 9 positions matching TRBD1. Germline V CDR1 and CDR2: MNHEY, SMNVEV (reference sequence). CDR3 length equals 18 residues. V shed 5 bases and J 4 bases; nucleotides not matched to a gene: 17. The CDR3 is CASSQTRQGDRRATEAFF. In nucleotides, the CDR3 is TGTGCCAGCAGTCAAACCCGACAGGGGGATAGGAGGGCCACTGAAGCTTTCTTT.

The genes are TRBV28 and TRBJ1-2, with D tentatively TRBD1 (6 bases). The CDR3 extends over 13 amino acids. V was clipped by 1 base and J by 8 bases, with 11 bases between them. Germline lookup yields CDR1 MDHEN and CDR2 SYDVKM. The CDR3 coding sequence is TGTGCCAGCAGTTTATCAGGGGTTGAGGGCTACACCTTC. Its protein is CASSLSGVEGYTF.

The V and J genes are TRBV7-2 and TRBJ1-1; weak D call: TRBD1 (6 bases). The CDR3 spans 14 residues. Looked up from germline, CDR1 is SGHTA and CDR2 is FQGNSA. The V end was cut by 1 base, the J end by 3 bases, with 9 bases between. CDR3 sequence reads: CASSLGTVYTEAFF. The CDR3 DNA reads as TGTGCCAGCAGCTTAGGGACAGTTTACACTGAAGCTTTCTTT.

The chain couples TRBV19 to TRBJ1-5; TRBD1 is a possible D gene (5 bases). The V gene lost 7 bases and the J gene lost 6 bases, with 10 bases spanning the gap. The CDR3 is 12 amino acids. Germline CDR1 LNHDA, CDR2 SQIVND (reference sequence). CDR3 bases: TGTGCCAGTAACGGGGCAGGTCAGCCCCAGCATTTT. Translating it yields CASNGAGQPQHF. Combining the CDR3 with reference TRBV19 and TRBJ1-5 gives the whole variable domain DGGITQSPKYLFRKEGQNVTLSCEQNLNHDAMYWYRQDPGQGLRLIYYSQIVNDFQKGDIAEGYSVSREKKESFPLTVTSAQKNPTAFYLCASNGAGQPQHFGDGTRLSIL.

The chain uses TRBV9 and TRBJ1-6, with 7 nucleotides matching TRBD1. The junction had 10 bases not matched to a gene; V was cut back by 3 bases and J by 10 bases. Germline CDR1 reads SGDLS; CDR2 reads YYNGEE. CDR3 size: 15 residues. The CDR3 is CASSARQGGNSPLHF. Here the CDR3 DNA reads TGTGCCAGCAGCGCCAGACAGGGTGGTAACTCACCCCTCCACTTT.

The genes are TRBV29-1 and TRBJ2-3, with 8 bases lining up with TRBD1. The CDR3 has 15 residues. Trimming removed 4 bases from V and 1 base from J; junction bases left unmatched: 7. Germline V CDR1 and CDR2: SQVTM, ANQGSEA. DNA of the CDR3: TGCAGCGTTGGAAAGGACAGGGTGGGCACAGATACGCAGTATTTT. Translating gives CSVGKDRVGTDTQYF.

The chain employs TRBV13 and TRBJ1-1; no definite D call. The V gene lost 0 bases and the J gene lost 5 bases, with 10 bases spanning the gap. This CDR3 is built from 14 residues. Germline lookup yields CDR1 PRHDT and CDR2 FYEKMQ (reference sequence). The CDR3 DNA is TGTGCCAGCAGCTTAGGGAGATGGGATACTGAAGCTTTCTTT. This codes for CASSLGRWDTEAFF.

The V gene is TRBV7-9, the J gene TRBJ1-6, with 8 bases fitting TRBD1. The CDR3 totals 14 residues. V lost 4 bases, J lost 7 bases, and 3 bases stayed unmatched. The germline V gene has CDR1 SEHNR and CDR2 FQNEAQ (reference sequence). CDR3 loop: CASSSGQDNSPLHF. DNA for the CDR3: TGTGCCAGCAGCTCGGGACAGGACAATTCACCCCTCCACTTT.

The chain employs TRBV15 and TRBJ2-7; the D gene is possibly TRBD2 (5 bases). The length of the CDR3 is 13 residues. V was trimmed by 5 bases and J by 2 bases, leaving 10 bases between them. Germline values: CDR1 LNHNV, CDR2 YYDKDF (reference sequence). The CDR3 sequence: CATSSRRTYEQYF. The CDR3 DNA reads as TGTGCCACCAGCTCTCGGAGGACCTACGAGCAGTACTTC.

The chain has TRBV5-1 and TRBJ2-1; D not certain. Germline V gene data show CDR1 as SGHRS and CDR2 as YFSETQ. The CDR3 is 12 residues long. V was clipped by 0 bases and J by 7 bases, with 5 bases between them. The CDR3 spells CASSLDGNEQFF. CDR3 nucleotide sequence: TGCGCCAGCAGCTTGGATGGGAATGAGCAGTTCTTC.

The chain combines TRBV27 with TRBJ2-1; no reliable D call. V was cut by 0 bases and J by 7 bases, with 7 bases left in between. The CDR3 totals 13 residues. Germline assignment: CDR1 MNHEY and CDR2 SMNVEV (reference sequence). In DNA form, the CDR3 reads TGTGCCAGCAGTTTATCGGCCGGGAATGAGCAGTTCTTC. It encodes CASSLSAGNEQFF.

This rearrangement joins TRBV7-8 to TRBJ1-6; no clear D gene. CDR1 and CDR2 (germline): SGHVS, FQNEAQ. The V end lost 4 bases, the J end lost 6 bases, and 16 bases lay between the germline ends. The CDR3 consists of 16 residues. CDR3 nucleotide sequence: TGTGCCAGCAGCTCCTCCTCGGGTCCGGCTAATTCACCCCTCCACTTT. It specifies CASSSSSGPANSPLHF.

CDR3 protein: CASIGQRTYTDTQYF. CDR3 nucleotides: TGTGCCAGCATTGGGCAGCGGACCTACACAGATACGCAGTATTTT. The chain is built from TRBV28 and TRBJ2-3, with D possibly being TRBD2 (5 bases). The CDR3 length is 15 residues. From germline, CDR1 is MDHEN and CDR2 SYDVKM. Trimming took off 7 bases at V and 2 bases at J, with 16 bases between the two ends.

This chain connects TRBV5-6 to TRBJ2-7, with a possible D match to TRBD2 (6 bases). V lost 4 bases to trimming and J lost 1 base, with 9 bases between them. This CDR3 spans 13 amino acids. CDR1 and CDR2 (germline): SGHDT, YYEEEE. Written as DNA, the CDR3 is TGTGCCAGCAGCAATGGGAGGTCCTACGAGCAGTACTTC. This codes for CASSNGRSYEQYF. Complete variable domain (other parts from reference TRBV5-6 and TRBJ2-7): DAGVTQSPTHLIKTRGQQVTLRCSPKSGHDTVSWYQQALGQGPQFIFQYYEEEERQRGNFPDRFSGHQFPNYSSELNVNALLLGDSALYLCASSNGRSYEQYFGPGTRLTVT.

This chain links TRBV4-2 with TRBJ2-4, with 7 bases lining up with TRBD2. The V gene end was trimmed by 2 bases and the J gene end by 2 bases; junction bases not matched to a gene: 0. The germline CDR1 and CDR2 sequences are LGHNA and YNFKEQ. The CDR3 is 14 residues long. CDR3 loop: CASSQSGTKNIQYF. CDR3 nucleotides: TGTGCCAGCAGCCAAAGCGGGACCAAAAACATTCAGTACTTC.